The 10 T cell receptor beta chains below were found in one sample sequenced in a study of blood T cell repertoires in COVID-19. TCRdb's table, derived via immunoSEQ multiplex PCR, lists solely in-frame clones and lacks some. The sample holds roughly 84,000 clones, over 70% seen once. Sequenced material: peripheral blood. Receptors originate from a woman aged 50 to 60 with acute or convalescent COVID-19.

This clone was detected only a few times. This rearrangement joins TRBV25-1 to TRBJ1-5; 9 bases fit TRBD1. CDR3 length equals 13 residues. J gave up 5 bases and V 6 bases, and 2 bases lay outside the gene matches. CDR1 is MGHDK and CDR2 is SYGVNS in the germline V gene. In nucleotides, the CDR3 is TGTGCCAGCAGCACAGGGGGCGATCAGCCCCAGCATTTT. Protein product: CASSTGGDQPQHF.

CDR3 in amino acids: CASSERGRRGYTF. The CDR3 coding sequence is TGTGCCAGCAGTGAAAGGGGTCGAAGGGGCTACACCTTC. The rearrangement links TRBV2 to TRBJ1-2; TRBD1 might be the D (5 bases). Trimming removed 2 bases at V and 8 bases at J, with 12 bases between. The CDR3 contains 13 residues. Germline V CDR1 and CDR2: SNHLY, FYNNEI.

The V call is TRBV4-2, the J call TRBJ1-1; D perhaps matches TRBD1 (5 bases). The CDR3 is 16 amino acids. Per germline, CDR1 LGHNA and CDR2 YNFKEQ. Trimming removed 0 bases at V and 4 bases at J, with 15 bases between. The CDR3 DNA sequence: TGTGCCAGCAGCCAAGATCAATTGTCGGGGGGCACTGAAGCTTTCTTT. Protein product: CASSQDQLSGGTEAFF.

V is TRBV28 and J is TRBJ1-4; 8 nucleotides agree with TRBD1. This CDR3 is built from 14 residues. J gave up 8 bases and V 7 bases, and 9 bases lay outside the gene matches. In germline, CDR1 is MDHEN, CDR2 SYDVKM. The CDR3 DNA reads as TGTGCCAGCATCCCGGACAGGGTTGAAGAAAAACTGTTTTTT. Translation: CASIPDRVEEKLFF.

The chain couples TRBV19 to TRBJ1-4, with a weak D call TRBD1 (5 bases). The V end lost 7 bases, the J end lost 0 bases, and 9 bases lay between the germline ends. CDR1 LNHDA and CDR2 SQIVND come from the germline V gene (reference sequence). This CDR3 is built from 14 residues. CDR3 region: CASTPTATNEKLFF. CDR3 bases: TGTGCCAGTACCCCGACAGCAACTAATGAAAAACTGTTTTTT.

The J gene is TRBJ1-1, the V gene TRBV6-5, with D tentatively TRBD1 (6 bases). CDR1 is MNHEY and CDR2 is SVGAGI in the germline V gene. The CDR3 runs 14 residues. Trimming shortened V by 5 bases and J by 1 base, and 11 bases separated the two germline ends. CDR3 sequence reads: CASSTWTENTEAFF. CDR3 DNA sequence: TGTGCCAGCAGTACCTGGACAGAGAACACTGAAGCTTTCTTT.

The CDR3, as DNA: TGTGCCAGTAGTATAGGTGACTCCTCCCTAGGCCCCCAGCATTTT. This gives the protein CASSIGDSSLGPQHF. The rearrangement uses TRBV19 and TRBJ1-5; D uncertain. The ends were cut back, 1 base at V and 10 bases at J, with 17 bases in the middle. Per the germline V gene, CDR1 is LNHDA and CDR2 is SQIVND (reference sequence). The CDR3 runs 15 residues.

The CDR3 DNA reads TGTGCCAGCAGCCCCCACCGGGATCAGCCCCAGCATTTT. Amino acid sequence: CASSPHRDQPQHF. This sequence joins TRBV12-3 or TRBV12-4 and TRBJ1-5, with D uncertain. Trimming took off 6 bases at V and 5 bases at J, with 11 bases between the two ends. The CDR3 spans 13 residues.

The chain couples TRBV6-1 to TRBJ1-1; D is perhaps TRBD1 (6 bases). The CDR3 is 17 amino acids. Trimming pared 3 bases from V and 3 bases from J, leaving 20 bases between. The V gene's germline CDR1 is MNHNS and CDR2 SASEGT. The CDR3 DNA reads TGTGCCAGCAGTGACCAATGGGGACATTCGGCGGACACTGAAGCTTTCTTT. This codes for CASSDQWGHSADTEAFF.

The chain employs TRBV9 and TRBJ2-7; the match to TRBD2 covers 9 bases. The germline CDR1 and CDR2 sequences are SGDLS and YYNGEE. V shed 2 bases, J shed 5 bases, and the junction held 14 bases outside the gene matches. This CDR3 comprises 17 residues. DNA for the CDR3: TGTGCCAGCAGCGTCAGCTGGAATAGCGGGGGTACCCACGAGCAGTACTTC. Translated: CASSVSWNSGGTHEQYF.